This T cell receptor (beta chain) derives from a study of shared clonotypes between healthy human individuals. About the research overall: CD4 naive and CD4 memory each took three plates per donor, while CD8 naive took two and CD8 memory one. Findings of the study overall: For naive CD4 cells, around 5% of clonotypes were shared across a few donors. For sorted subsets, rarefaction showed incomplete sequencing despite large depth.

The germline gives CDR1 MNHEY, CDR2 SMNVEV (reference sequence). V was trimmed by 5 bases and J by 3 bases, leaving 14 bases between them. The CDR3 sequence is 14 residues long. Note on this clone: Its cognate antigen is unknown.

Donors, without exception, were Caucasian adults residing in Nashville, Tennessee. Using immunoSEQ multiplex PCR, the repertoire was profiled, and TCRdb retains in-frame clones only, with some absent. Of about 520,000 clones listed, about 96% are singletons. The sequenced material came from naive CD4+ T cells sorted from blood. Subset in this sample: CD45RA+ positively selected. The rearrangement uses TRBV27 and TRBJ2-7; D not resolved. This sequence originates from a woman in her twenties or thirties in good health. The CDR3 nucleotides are TGTGCCAGCAGTCCGTCCGGGCCTCGCTACGAGCAGTACTTC. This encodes CASSPSGPRYEQYF.